This T cell receptor (beta chain) was recorded in a study of cytomegalovirus exposure and HLA in healthy donors. General study results and limits: The classifier reportedly diagnosed cytomegalovirus status with high specificity and sensitivity.

This clone was seen a single time. Its antigen remains unidentified. The CDR3 has 14 amino acids. Trimming shortened V by 4 bases and J by 2 bases, and 9 bases separated the two germline ends. Germline CDR1 is SGHAT and CDR2 is FQNNGV. Generated by immunoSEQ multiplex PCR, the TCRdb table keeps only in-frame clones and is missing some. The data contain about 73,000 clones, 70% to 90% of them seen just once; the ten biggest clones take up less than 5%. This chain connects TRBV11-2 to TRBJ1-5; perhaps TRBD1 as D (6 bases). This receptor was identified in a woman between 18 and 30 years old in good health and CMV-seropositive. The material sequenced was PBMCs. The CDR3 protein is CASSSTGRNQPQHF. In nucleotides, the CDR3 is TGTGCCAGCAGCTCAACAGGGCGCAATCAGCCCCAGCATTTT.